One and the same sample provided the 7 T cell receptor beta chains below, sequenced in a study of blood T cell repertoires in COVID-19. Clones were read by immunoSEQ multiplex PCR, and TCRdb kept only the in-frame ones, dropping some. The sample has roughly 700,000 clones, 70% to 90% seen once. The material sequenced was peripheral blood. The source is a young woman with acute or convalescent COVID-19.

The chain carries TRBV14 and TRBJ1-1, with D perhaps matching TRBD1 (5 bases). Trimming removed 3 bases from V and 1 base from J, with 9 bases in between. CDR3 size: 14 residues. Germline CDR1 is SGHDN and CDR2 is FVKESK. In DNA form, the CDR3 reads TGTGCCAGCAGCCACAGGGCGAGGAACACTGAAGCTTTCTTT. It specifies CASSHRARNTEAFF.

The CDR3: CASSYGGREGNQPQHF. The CDR3 nucleotides are TGTGCCAGCAGTTACGGTGGCAGGGAGGGCAATCAGCCCCAGCATTTT. V is TRBV6-6 and J is TRBJ1-5; tentatively, D is TRBD1 (5 bases). The V gene lost 2 bases and the J gene lost 2 bases, with 13 bases spanning the gap. This CDR3 has 16 amino acids. The germline V gene encodes CDR1 MNHNY and CDR2 SVGAGI (reference sequence).

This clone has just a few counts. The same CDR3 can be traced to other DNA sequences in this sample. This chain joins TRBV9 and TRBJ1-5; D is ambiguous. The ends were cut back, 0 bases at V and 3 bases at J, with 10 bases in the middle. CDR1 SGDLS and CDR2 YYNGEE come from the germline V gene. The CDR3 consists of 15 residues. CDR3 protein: CASSVGGSSNQPQHF. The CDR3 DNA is TGTGCCAGCAGCGTAGGCGGCTCCTCCAATCAGCCCCAGCATTTT.

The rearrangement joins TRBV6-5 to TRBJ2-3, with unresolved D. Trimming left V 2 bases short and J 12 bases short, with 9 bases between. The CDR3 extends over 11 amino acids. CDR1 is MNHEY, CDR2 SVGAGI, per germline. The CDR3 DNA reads TGTGCCAGCAGTTACCAGGCAACTCAGTATTTT. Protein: CASSYQATQYF.

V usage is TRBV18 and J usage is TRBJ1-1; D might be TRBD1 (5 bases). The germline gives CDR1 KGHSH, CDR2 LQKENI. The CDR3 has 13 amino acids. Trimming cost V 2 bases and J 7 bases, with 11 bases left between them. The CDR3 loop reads CASSPDLGGEAFF. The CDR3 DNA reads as TGTGCCAGCTCACCAGATTTGGGGGGTGAAGCTTTCTTT.

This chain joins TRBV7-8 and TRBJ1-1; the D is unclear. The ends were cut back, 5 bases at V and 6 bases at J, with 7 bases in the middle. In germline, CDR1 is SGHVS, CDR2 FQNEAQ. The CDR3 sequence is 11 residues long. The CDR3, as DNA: TGTGCCAGCAGCCGAATAGCTGAAGCTTTCTTT. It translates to CASSRIAEAFF.

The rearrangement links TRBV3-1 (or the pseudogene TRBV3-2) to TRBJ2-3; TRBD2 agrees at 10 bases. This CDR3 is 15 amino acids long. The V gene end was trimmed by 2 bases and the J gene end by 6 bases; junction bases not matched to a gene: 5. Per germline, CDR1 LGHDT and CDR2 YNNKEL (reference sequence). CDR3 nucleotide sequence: TGTGCCAGCAGCCAACAGCGGGGGGGTTCTGATACGCAGTATTTT. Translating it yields CASSQQRGGSDTQYF.